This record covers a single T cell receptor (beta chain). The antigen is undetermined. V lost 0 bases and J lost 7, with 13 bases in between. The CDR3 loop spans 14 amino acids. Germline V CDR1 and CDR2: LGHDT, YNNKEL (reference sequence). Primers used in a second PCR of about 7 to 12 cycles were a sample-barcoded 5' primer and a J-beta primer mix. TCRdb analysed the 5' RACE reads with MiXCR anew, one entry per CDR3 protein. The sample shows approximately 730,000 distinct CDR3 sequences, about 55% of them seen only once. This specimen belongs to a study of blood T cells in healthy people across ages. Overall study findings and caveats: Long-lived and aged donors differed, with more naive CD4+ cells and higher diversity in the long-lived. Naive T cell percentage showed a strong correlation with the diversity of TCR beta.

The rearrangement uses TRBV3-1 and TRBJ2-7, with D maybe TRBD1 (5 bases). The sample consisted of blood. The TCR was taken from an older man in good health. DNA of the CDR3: TGTGCCAGCAGCCAAGATGAAAGGGGCAATGAGCAGTACTTC. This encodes CASSQDERGNEQYF.